This T cell receptor beta chain comes out of a study of T cell responses to AZD1222 COVID-19 vaccine. General observations from the study: Repertoires in all cases were sampled only once the peak T cell response had passed. Regions 160-218 and 743-854 held dominance among vaccine-associated CD4 TCRs, which spanned spike.

The method was immunoSEQ multiplex PCR; TCRdb's version includes in-frame clones alone and lacks a portion of them. Of 160,000 or so clones in the sample, around 93% were seen once. Comment on this clone: Its antigen remains unknown.

Germline values: CDR1 LGHNA, CDR2 YSLEER. The CDR3 loop spans 13 amino acids. The V end was cut by 3 bases, the J end by 0 bases, with 5 bases between. The specimen was peripheral blood, collected on day 0 of AZD1222 vaccination. The chain recombines TRBV4-3 with TRBJ1-1, with no clear D. This TCR was sampled from an adult in good health. This chain's CDR3 is CASSQLMNTEAFF. CDR3 nucleotides: TGCGCCAGCAGCCAGTTAATGAACACTGAAGCTTTCTTT.